The 9 T cell receptor beta chains presented below share a single source sample, sequenced in a study of T cell repertoires in cytomegalovirus infection. TCRdb passed the reads through MiXCR, listing each CDR3 protein once. This repertoire shows about 230,000 distinct CDR3 sequences, under 25% found once; its top ten account for around a sixth. Specimen: CD8+ T cells from PBMCs. The receptor source for this set is a human donor in good health (CMV status not recorded). Some clones in this sample may be carry-over from other donors' samples.

The table lists this clonotype with many counts. The CDR3 region is CASVGGLAGGRSSYNEQFF. As DNA, the CDR3 is TGCGCCAGCGTCGGGGGACTAGCGGGGGGGAGAAGCTCCTACAATGAGCAGTTCTTC. The chain combines TRBV10-2 with TRBJ2-1; 16 bases align to TRBD2. J was trimmed by 0 bases and V by 8 bases; bases with no gene match: 10. CDR1 is WSHSY, CDR2 SAAADI, per germline. This CDR3 region has 19 residues.

A few counts support this clonotype. The gene calls are TRBV6-1 and TRBJ1-1, with D maybe TRBD1 (5 bases). The CDR3 has 14 residues. The germline V gene has CDR1 MNHNS and CDR2 SASEGT. Trimming shortened V by 3 bases and J by 2 bases, and 10 bases separated the two germline ends. The CDR3 region has the DNA TGTGCCAGCAGTGATTGGACACAAAACACTGAAGCTTTCTTT. This gives the protein CASSDWTQNTEAFF.

This clonotype was counted at least ten times. This chain connects TRBV19 to TRBJ1-1; tentatively, D is TRBD1 (5 bases). The germline V gene encodes CDR1 LNHDA and CDR2 SQIVND (reference sequence). The CDR3 has 14 residues. V was clipped by 3 bases and J by 3 bases, with 11 bases between them. CDR3 in DNA: TGTGCCAGTAGTATCTTGCAGGGCGACACTGAAGCTTTCTTT. It specifies CASSILQGDTEAFF.

This clonotype was detected a few times. The chain recombines TRBV4-1 with TRBJ1-6; no reliable D call. The V gene's germline CDR1 is MGHRA and CDR2 YSYEKL. This CDR3 has 13 amino acids. V lost 3 bases, J lost 7 bases, and 7 bases lay in between. Written as DNA, the CDR3 is TGCGCCAGCAGCCAGGGTACGAATTCACCCCTCCACTTT. As protein: CASSQGTNSPLHF.

This clonotype was found many times. The CDR3 nucleotides are TGTGCCAGCAGTCGGACTATTCTTACCCTCTCCTACGAGCAGTACTTC. It codes for CASSRTILTLSYEQYF. The genes are TRBV6-5 and TRBJ2-7, with D perhaps matching TRBD2 (6 bases). CDR1 is MNHEY and CDR2 is SVGAGI in the germline V gene. The V end was cut by 5 bases, the J end by 0 bases, with 17 bases between. This CDR3 has 16 amino acids.

The rearrangement joins TRBV5-5 to TRBJ2-2, with unresolved D. The germline V gene has CDR1 SGHKS and CDR2 YYEKEE (reference sequence). This CDR3 has 15 amino acids. V dropped 0 bases and J dropped 5 bases, with 11 bases sitting between them. This CDR3 reads CASSLVEVRTGELFF. As DNA, the CDR3 is TGTGCCAGCAGCTTGGTGGAAGTAAGGACCGGGGAGCTGTTTTTT.

There are a few counts of this clonotype. CDR3 sequence: CSVEDHGQGTGNTIYF. DNA for the CDR3: TGCAGCGTTGAAGATCACGGACAGGGCACTGGAAACACCATATATTTT. The chain recombines TRBV29-1 with TRBJ1-3; 8 bases align to TRBD1. Trimming removed 0 bases from V and 2 bases from J; junction bases left unmatched: 6. The CDR3 is made up of 16 amino acids. Germline V gene sequence: CDR1 SQVTM, CDR2 ANQGSEA. The full variable domain, rest sourced from reference TRBV29-1 and TRBJ1-3, is SAVISQKPSRDICQRGTSLTIQCQVDSQVTMMFWYRQQPGQSLTLIATANQGSEATYESGFVIDKFPISRPNLTFSTLTVSNMSPEDSSIYLCSVEDHGQGTGNTIYFGEGSWLTVV.

The chain employs TRBV12-3 or TRBV12-4 and TRBJ2-2; 8 bases are shared with TRBD2. With V trimmed by 5 bases and J by 5 bases, 10 bases remained unmatched. The CDR3 totals 16 residues. The CDR3 loop is CASSPQSGGGTGELFF. CDR3 nucleotide sequence: TGTGCCAGCAGTCCTCAAAGCGGGGGCGGAACCGGGGAGCTGTTTTTT.

The chain combines TRBV14 with TRBJ1-1; D not resolved. Germline V lookup: CDR1 SGHDN, CDR2 FVKESK. The CDR3 is 12 residues long. V gave up 5 bases and J gave up 6 bases, with 10 bases separating them. The CDR3 reads CASSYMASEAFF. DNA for the CDR3: TGTGCCAGCAGCTACATGGCCTCTGAAGCTTTCTTT.